The clone carrying this T cell receptor beta chain was seen ten or more times. No antigen is known for it. Germline CDR1 reads MDHEN; CDR2 reads SYDVKM. The CDR3 loop spans 15 amino acids. The V gene lost 7 bases and the J gene lost 5 bases, with 20 bases spanning the gap. Regarding time point: persistent/refractory GD, antithyroid drugs over 5 years with positive TRAb. The TCR library was prepared using RNA isolated from PBMCs. The sample is drawn from a study of regulatory T cells in long-lasting Graves disease. The study's findings and limits: Lower TCR diversity characterized persistent Graves' patients relative to newly diagnosed patients.

Relying on iRepertoire HTBI primers and Arm-PCR of CDR3 regions, the team built TCR beta libraries. TCRdb re-derived calls from the multiplex PCR reads in MiXCR, one entry per CDR3 protein. The table records about 430,000 distinct CDR3 sequences, roughly a fifth of them present only once. The material sequenced was peripheral blood mononuclear cells (PBMCs), taken when the disease was refractory, from a patient treated with antithyroid drugs. The J gene is TRBJ2-5, the V gene TRBV28, with a possible D match to TRBD2 (6 bases). This receptor was obtained from a female donor with Graves disease. This CDR3 is CASTPVGGLLETQYF. The DNA of the CDR3 is TGTGCCAGCACTCCGGTAGGAGGGCTCTTGGAGACCCAGTACTTC.